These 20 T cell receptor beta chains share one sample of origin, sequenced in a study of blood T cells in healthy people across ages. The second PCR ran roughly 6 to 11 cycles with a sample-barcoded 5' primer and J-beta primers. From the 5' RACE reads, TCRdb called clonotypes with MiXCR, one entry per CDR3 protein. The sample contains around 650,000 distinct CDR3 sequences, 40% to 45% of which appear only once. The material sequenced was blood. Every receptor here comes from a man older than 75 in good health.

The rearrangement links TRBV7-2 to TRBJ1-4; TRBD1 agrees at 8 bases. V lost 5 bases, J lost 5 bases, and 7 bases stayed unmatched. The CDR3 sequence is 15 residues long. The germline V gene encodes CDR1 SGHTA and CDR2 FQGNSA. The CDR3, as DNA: TGTGCCAGCAGCCCAAACAGGGGGGCCAATGAAAAACTGTTTTTT. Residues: CASSPNRGANEKLFF. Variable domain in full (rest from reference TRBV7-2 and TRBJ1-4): GAGVSQSPSNKVTEKGKDVELRCDPISGHTALYWYRQSLGQGLEFLIYFQGNSAPDKSGLPSDRFSAERTGGSVSTLTIQRTQQEDSAVYLCASSPNRGANEKLFFGSGTQLSVL.

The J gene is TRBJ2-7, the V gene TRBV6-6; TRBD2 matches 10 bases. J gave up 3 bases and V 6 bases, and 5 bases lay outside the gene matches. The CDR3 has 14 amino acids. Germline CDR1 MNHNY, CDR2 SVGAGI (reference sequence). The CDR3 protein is CASRGTSASYEQYF. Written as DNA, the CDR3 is TGTGCCAGCAGGGGGACTAGCGCGAGCTACGAGCAGTACTTC.

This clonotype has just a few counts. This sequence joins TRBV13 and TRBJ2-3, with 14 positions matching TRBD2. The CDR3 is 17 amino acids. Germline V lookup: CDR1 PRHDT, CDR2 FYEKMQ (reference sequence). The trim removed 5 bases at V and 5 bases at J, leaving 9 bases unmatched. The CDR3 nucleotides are TGTGCCAGCAGCCCAAGACTAGCGGGAGGGCCGGGAGATACGCAGTATTTT. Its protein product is CASSPRLAGGPGDTQYF.

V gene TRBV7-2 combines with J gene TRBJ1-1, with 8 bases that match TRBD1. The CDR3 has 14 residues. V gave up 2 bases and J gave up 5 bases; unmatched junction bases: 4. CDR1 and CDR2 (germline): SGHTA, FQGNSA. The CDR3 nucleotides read TGTGCCAGCAGCTTAAACAGGGGGGGGACTGAAGCTTTCTTT. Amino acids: CASSLNRGGTEAFF. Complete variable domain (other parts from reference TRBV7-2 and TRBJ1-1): GAGVSQSPSNKVTEKGKDVELRCDPISGHTALYWYRQSLGQGLEFLIYFQGNSAPDKSGLPSDRFSAERTGGSVSTLTIQRTQQEDSAVYLCASSLNRGGTEAFFGQGTRLTVV.

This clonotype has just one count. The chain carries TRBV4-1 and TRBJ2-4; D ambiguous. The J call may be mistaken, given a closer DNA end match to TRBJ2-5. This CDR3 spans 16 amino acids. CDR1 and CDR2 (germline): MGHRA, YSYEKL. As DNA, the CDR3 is TGCGCCAGCAGCCCTTCTGTAGTTGCGATGAAAGAGACCCAGTACTTC. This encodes CASSPSVVAMKETQYF.

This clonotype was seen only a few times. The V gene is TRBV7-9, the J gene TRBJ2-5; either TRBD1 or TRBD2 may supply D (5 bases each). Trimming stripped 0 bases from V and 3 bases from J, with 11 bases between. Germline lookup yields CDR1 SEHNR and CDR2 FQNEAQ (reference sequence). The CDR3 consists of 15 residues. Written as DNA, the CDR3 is TGTGCCAGCAGCTTAGCGCTAATGGGGGAAGAGACCCAGTACTTC. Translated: CASSLALMGEETQYF. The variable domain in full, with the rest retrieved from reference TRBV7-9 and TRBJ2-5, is DTGVSQNPRHKITKRGQNVTFRCDPISEHNRLYWYRQTLGQGPEFLTYFQNEAQLEKSRLLSDRFSAERPKGSFSTLEIQRTEQGDSAMYLCASSLALMGEETQYFGPGTRLLVL.

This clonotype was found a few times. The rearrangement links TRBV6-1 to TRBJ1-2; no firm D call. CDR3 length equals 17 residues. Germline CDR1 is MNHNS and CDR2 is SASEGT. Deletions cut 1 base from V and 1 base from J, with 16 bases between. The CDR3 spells CASSEDGNPLFNYGYTF. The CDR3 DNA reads TGTGCCAGCAGTGAAGACGGAAACCCACTCTTTAACTATGGCTACACCTTC.

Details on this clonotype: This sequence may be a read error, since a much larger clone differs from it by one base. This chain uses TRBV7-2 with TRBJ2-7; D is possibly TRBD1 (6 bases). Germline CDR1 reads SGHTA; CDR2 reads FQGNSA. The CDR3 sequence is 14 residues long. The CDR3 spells CAGSLPDRTYEQYF. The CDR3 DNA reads TGTGCCGGCAGCTTACCGGACAGAACCTACGAGCAGTACTTC.

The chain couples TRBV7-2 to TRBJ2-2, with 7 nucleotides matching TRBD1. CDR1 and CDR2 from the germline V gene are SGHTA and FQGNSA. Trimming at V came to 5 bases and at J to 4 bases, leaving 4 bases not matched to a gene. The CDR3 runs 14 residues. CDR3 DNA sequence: TGTGCCAGCAGCGAAGACAGGGTCACCGGGGAGCTGTTTTTT. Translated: CASSEDRVTGELFF.

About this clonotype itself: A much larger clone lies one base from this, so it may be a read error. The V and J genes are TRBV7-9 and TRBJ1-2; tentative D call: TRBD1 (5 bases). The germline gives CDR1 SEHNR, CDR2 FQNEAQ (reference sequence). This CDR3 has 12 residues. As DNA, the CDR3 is TGTGTCAGCAGCCTGACAGATTATGGCTACACCTTC. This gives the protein CVSSLTDYGYTF.

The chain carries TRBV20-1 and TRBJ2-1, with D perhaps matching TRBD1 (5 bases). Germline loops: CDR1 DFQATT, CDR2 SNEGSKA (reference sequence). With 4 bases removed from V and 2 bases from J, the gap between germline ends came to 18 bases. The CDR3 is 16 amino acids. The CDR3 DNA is TGCAGTGCTACCTCGACGACAGTAACTACCTACAATGAGCAGTTCTTC. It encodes CSATSTTVTTYNEQFF.

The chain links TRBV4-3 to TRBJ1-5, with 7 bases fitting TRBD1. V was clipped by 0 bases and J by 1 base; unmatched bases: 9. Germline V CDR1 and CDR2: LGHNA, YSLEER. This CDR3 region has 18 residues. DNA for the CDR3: TGCGCCAGCAGCCAAGATCCTTACAGGGGTAGAAGCAATCAGCCCCAGCATTTT. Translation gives CASSQDPYRGRSNQPQHF.

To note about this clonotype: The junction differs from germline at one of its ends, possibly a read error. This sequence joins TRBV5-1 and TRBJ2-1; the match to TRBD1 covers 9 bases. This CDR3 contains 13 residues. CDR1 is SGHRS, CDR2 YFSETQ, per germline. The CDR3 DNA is TGCGCCAGCAGTCGGGACAGGGTGAATGAGCGGTTCTTC. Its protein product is CASSRDRVNERFF. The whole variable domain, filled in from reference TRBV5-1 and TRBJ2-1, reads KAGVTQTPRYLIKTRGQQVTLSCSPISGHRSVSWYQQTPGQGLQFLFEYFSETQRNKGNFPGRFSGRQFSNSRSEMNVSTLELGDSALYLCASSRDRVNERFFGPGTRLTVL.

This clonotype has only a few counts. CDR3 DNA sequence: TGTGCCAGCAGCCCGCGACTAGCGGGATTTTACAATGAGCAGTACTTC. Translated, it gives CASSPRLAGFYNEQYF. V and J are TRBV7-2 and TRBJ2-5; 11 bases line up with TRBD2. The CDR3 consists of 16 residues. Trimming at V came to 5 bases and at J to 11 bases, leaving 16 bases not matched to a gene. Germline assignment: CDR1 SGHTA and CDR2 FQGNSA.

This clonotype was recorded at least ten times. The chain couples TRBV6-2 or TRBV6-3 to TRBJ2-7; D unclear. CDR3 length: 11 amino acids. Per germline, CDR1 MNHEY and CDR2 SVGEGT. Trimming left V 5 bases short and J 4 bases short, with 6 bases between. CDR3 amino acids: CASSQRYEQYF. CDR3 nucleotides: TGTGCCAGCAGTCAGAGATACGAGCAGTACTTC.

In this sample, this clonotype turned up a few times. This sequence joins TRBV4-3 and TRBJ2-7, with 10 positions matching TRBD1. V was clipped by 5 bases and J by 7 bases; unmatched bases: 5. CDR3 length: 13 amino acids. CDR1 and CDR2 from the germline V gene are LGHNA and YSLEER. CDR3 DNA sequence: TGCGCCAGCAGCGGGGACAGGGGTAGGGAGCAGTACTTC. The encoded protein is CASSGDRGREQYF.

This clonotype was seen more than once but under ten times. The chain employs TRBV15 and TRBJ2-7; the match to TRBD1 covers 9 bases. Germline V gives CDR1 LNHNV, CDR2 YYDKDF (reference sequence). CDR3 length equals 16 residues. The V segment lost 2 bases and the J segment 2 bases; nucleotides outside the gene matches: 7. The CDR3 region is CATSRLRTGAAYEQYF. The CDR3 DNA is TGTGCCACCAGCAGACTGAGGACAGGGGCCGCCTACGAGCAGTACTTC.

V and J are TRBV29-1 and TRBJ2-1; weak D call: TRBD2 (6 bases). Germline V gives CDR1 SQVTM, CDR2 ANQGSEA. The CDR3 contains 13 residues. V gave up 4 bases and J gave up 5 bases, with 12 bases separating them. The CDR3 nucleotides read TGCAGCGTTGTGGCGGGAAGGAACAATGAGCAGTTCTTC. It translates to CSVVAGRNNEQFF.

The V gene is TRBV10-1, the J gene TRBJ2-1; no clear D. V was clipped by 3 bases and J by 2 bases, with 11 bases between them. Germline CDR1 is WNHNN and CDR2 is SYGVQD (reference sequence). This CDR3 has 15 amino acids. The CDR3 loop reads CASSDRLHAYNEQFF. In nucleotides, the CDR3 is TGCGCCAGCAGTGATAGACTCCATGCCTACAATGAGCAGTTCTTC.

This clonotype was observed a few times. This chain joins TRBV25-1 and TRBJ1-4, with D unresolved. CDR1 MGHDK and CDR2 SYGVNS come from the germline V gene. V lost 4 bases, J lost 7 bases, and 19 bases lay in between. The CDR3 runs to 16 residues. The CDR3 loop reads CASSARGRTTGEKLFF. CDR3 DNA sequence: TGTGCCAGCAGTGCCAGAGGCCGGACCACTGGTGAAAAACTGTTTTTT.